Listed below are T cell receptor beta chains from one sample, sequenced in a study of siplizumab effects on memory and regulatory T cells. The data were produced by immunoSEQ multiplex PCR, yet TCRdb's version contains in-frame clones alone and is incomplete. The table records nearly 85,000 clones, roughly 87% of them present only once. The sample comprised Tregs sorted from blood. The receptor set was obtained from a human donor in good health. Both conserved end residues are part of each CDR3. D genes are given only for firm matches.

J	D	V	CDR3
TRBJ2-7	TRBD2	TRBV20-1	CSATRGGEQYF
TRBJ2-7	NA	TRBV5-1	CASSLTGDYEQYF
TRBJ1-6	TRBD1	TRBV28	CATRQGSSYNSPLHF
TRBJ2-3	NA	TRBV9	CASSVWAGYTDTQYF
TRBJ2-3	NA	TRBV6-5	CASSYNPVFGTQYF
TRBJ1-5	NA	TRBV30	CAWSVSNQPQHF
TRBJ1-2	TRBD1	TRBV5-1	CASSPSGTGYGYTF
TRBJ2-3	NA	TRBV11-2	CASSPRRGFTDTQYF
TRBJ1-5	NA	TRBV5-1	CASSLAGEQPQHF
TRBJ1-2	NA	TRBV5-4	CASAQRDYGYTF
TRBJ2-2	NA	TRBV10-1	CASREGQNTGELFF
TRBJ2-7	TRBD1	TRBV11-3	CASSFTGDEQYF
TRBJ1-5	NA	TRBV10-2	CASLGHLNQPQHF
TRBJ2-3	NA	TRBV2	CARPRGTSTDTQYF
TRBJ1-1	NA	TRBV7-9	CASSLIQATEAFF
TRBJ1-1	TRBD1	TRBV19	CASSISTGGDGFRTEAFF
TRBJ2-3	TRBD1	TRBV5-6	CASSFQGATDTQYF
TRBJ1-3	NA	TRBV30	CAWSKKTGFSGNTIYF
TRBJ1-6	NA	TRBV7-9	CASSTIGLQPLHF
TRBJ2-7	NA	TRBV6-5	CASSAGDEQYF
TRBJ2-7	NA	TRBV21-1	CASSKRAGAIGRYEQYF
TRBJ1-1	NA	TRBV9	CASSPSQGNTEAFF
TRBJ2-5	TRBD1	TRBV5-5	CASSPGTGQETQYF
TRBJ2-3	NA	TRBV4-3	CASSQDVGGDTQYF
TRBJ2-1	TRBD1	TRBV7-2	CASRRTRDRYNEQFF
TRBJ2-3	NA	TRBV10-2	CASRPGGTDTQYF
TRBJ2-5	TRBD1	TRBV28	CASRPGQGEMRRETQYF
TRBJ2-7	TRBD1	TRBV12-5	CASGSGQGYYEQYF
TRBJ2-3	TRBD2	TRBV5-1	CASSIGLATSTDTQYF
TRBJ2-3	NA	TRBV27	CASCTTDTQYF
TRBJ2-1	NA	TRBV6-5	CASFEAGEQFF
TRBJ2-3	NA	TRBV10-3	CAISPGASTDTQYF
TRBJ2-1	NA	TRBV11-2	CASSLRGIPYNEQFF
TRBJ2-2	NA	TRBV29-1	CSVDTGNTGELFF
TRBJ2-1	TRBD2	TRBV11-2	CASSGTSGGPRNYNEQFF
TRBJ2-1	NA	TRBV5-1	CASSLAREAGAQFF
TRBJ2-1	NA	TRBV1	CTSSQVRGPLSHEQFF
TRBJ2-2	TRBD2	TRBV4-3	CASSQLLAGGTGELFF
TRBJ2-1	NA	TRBV5-1	CASQGGAAYNEQFF
TRBJ2-7	NA	TRBV11-2	CASSLGLYEQYF
TRBJ1-2	TRBD1	TRBV5-8	CASSPIQGAYGYTF
TRBJ1-1	NA	TRBV18	CASSPPPGYLNTEAFF
TRBJ1-1	NA	TRBV4-1	CASSQDLRGTEAFF
TRBJ1-6	NA	TRBV28	CASRLYNSPLHF
TRBJ1-2	NA	TRBV4-3	CASSRRPREKGYTF
TRBJ1-2	NA	TRBV6-6	CASSYYEFGYTF
TRBJ2-2	TRBD2	TRBV2	CASSYSGGAKELFF
TRBJ2-3	NA	TRBV11-2	CASSLSGDTQYF
TRBJ1-2	NA	TRBV6-6	CASSYPGASGSYTF
TRBJ1-2	TRBD1	TRBV29-1	CSGRDRDYGYTF
TRBJ2-5	TRBD2	TRBV10-1	CASSVGLAGGQETQYF